Given below is one T cell receptor beta chain in context. The antigen is unknown. These data are taken from a study of T cell responses to AZD1222 COVID-19 vaccine. Study-level results: Reports say nearly half of spike-specific TCRs go after unmutated variant regions.

The data were produced by immunoSEQ multiplex PCR, yet TCRdb's version contains in-frame clones alone and is incomplete. The sample shows approximately 81,000 clones, roughly four fifths of them seen only once. Trimming took off 0 bases at V and 6 bases at J, with 6 bases between the two ends. CDR3 length: 14 amino acids. Germline V gene lookup returns CDR1 MNHEY and CDR2 SMNVEV (reference sequence). The genes are TRBV27 and TRBJ1-6, with D possibly matching TRBD1 (5 bases). The sequence was collected from an adult who received the AZD1222 COVID-19 vaccine. The source material was peripheral blood, sampled 28 days after the second AZD1222 dose. Here the CDR3 DNA reads TGTGCCAGCAGTTTATCTGGGGGTAATTCACCCCTCCACTTT. As protein: CASSLSGGNSPLHF.